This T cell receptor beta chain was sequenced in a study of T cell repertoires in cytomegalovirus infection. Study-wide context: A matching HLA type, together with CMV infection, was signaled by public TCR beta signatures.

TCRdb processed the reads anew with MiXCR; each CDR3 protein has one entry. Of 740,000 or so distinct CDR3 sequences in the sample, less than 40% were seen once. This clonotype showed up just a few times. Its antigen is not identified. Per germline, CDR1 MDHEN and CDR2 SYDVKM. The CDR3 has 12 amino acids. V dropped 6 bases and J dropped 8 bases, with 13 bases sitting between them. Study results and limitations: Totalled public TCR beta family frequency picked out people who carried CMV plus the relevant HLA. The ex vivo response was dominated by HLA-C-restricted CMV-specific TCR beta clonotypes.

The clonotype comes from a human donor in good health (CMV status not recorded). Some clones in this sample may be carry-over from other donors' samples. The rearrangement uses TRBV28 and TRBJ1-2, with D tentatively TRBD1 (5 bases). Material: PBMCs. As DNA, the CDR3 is TGTGCCAGCAGCTGGGGCAGACACGGCTACACCTTC. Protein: CASSWGRHGYTF.